This T cell receptor beta chain was recovered during a study of blood T cell repertoires in COVID-19. Whole-study context: The study drew acute and convalescent COVID-19 samples from the United States, Italy and Spain. The analysed material was cDNA or gDNA that came from T cells, B-cell-depleted T cells, or PBMCs.

Trimming took 5 bases from V and 7 from J, leaving 17 bases between them. From germline, CDR1 is LNHDA and CDR2 SQIVND (reference sequence). There are 14 residues in the CDR3. Only in-frame clones appear in the TCRdb table, and some are missing; sequencing was by immunoSEQ multiplex PCR. The sample carries approximately 80,000 clones, approximately 88% recorded once. The sequenced sample was peripheral blood. The TCR comes from an elderly woman with acute or convalescent COVID-19. The chain joins TRBV19 to TRBJ1-2; possible D gene TRBD1, 5 bases. This chain's CDR3 is CASSLPTAPGGYTF. DNA of the CDR3: TGTGCCAGTAGTCTGCCGACAGCTCCGGGTGGCTACACCTTC.